This T cell receptor beta chain was recovered during a study of identical twins. Points from the study as a whole: Weaker excess twin sharing was observed in beta out-of-frame sequences. Among out-of-frame alpha sequences shared by twins, low generation probability occurred in excess.

Trimming left V 5 bases short and J 3 bases short, with 14 bases between. CDR1 SGHKS and CDR2 YYEKEE come from the germline V gene (reference sequence). CDR3 length equals 15 residues. Template switching created a universal primer site, and the cDNA included unique molecular identifiers. TCRdb re-derived calls from the 5' RACE reads in MiXCR, one entry per CDR3 protein. The sample yields approximately 600,000 distinct CDR3 sequences, approximately 10% seen once. Points on this clonotype: What it recognizes is unknown.

Separately, the same data were catalogued under a study of yellow fever vaccine responses in identical twins.

The V and J genes are TRBV5-5 and TRBJ2-2; D perhaps matches TRBD2 (6 bases). The origin of this receptor is a young woman in good health. The sequenced material came from PBMCs. The CDR3 loop is CASRSGTSYTGELFF. DNA for the CDR3: TGTGCCAGCAGGTCCGGGACTTCATACACCGGGGAGCTGTTTTTT. Variable domain in full (rest from reference TRBV5-5 and TRBJ2-2): DAGVTQSPTHLIKTRGQQVTLRCSPISGHKSVSWYQQVLGQGPQFIFQYYEKEERGRGNFPDRFSARQFPNYSSELNVNALLLGDSALYLCASRSGTSYTGELFFGEGSRLTVL.